One sample yielded the 6 T cell receptor beta chains listed below, sequenced in a study of CD8 T cells in Susac syndrome. RNA, at about 0.45 to 1 ug, was reverse transcribed with random hexamers. Using its own MiXCR run on the immunoSEQ multiplex PCR reads, TCRdb lists one record per CDR3 protein. The sample consists of about 200,000 distinct CDR3 sequences, 85% to 95% of them appearing once. Sequences were obtained from CD4+ T cells from PBMCs. Receptors were obtained from a human donor with multiple sclerosis.

The chain couples TRBV6-6 to TRBJ2-7; perhaps TRBD2 as D (5 bases). The germline gives CDR1 MNHNY, CDR2 SVGAGI (reference sequence). V lost 8 bases and J 2 bases, leaving 13 bases between the germline ends. This CDR3 is 13 amino acids long. The CDR3 DNA is TGTGCCAGCGGGAGTTCGGATACCTACGAGCAGTACTTC. Translated: CASGSSDTYEQYF.

This clonotype has only one observation. J is TRBJ2-5 and V is TRBV12-3 or TRBV12-4; TRBD2 matches 9 bases. The CDR3 is made up of 14 amino acids. The V gene end was trimmed by 6 bases and the J gene end by 0 bases; junction bases not matched to a gene: 2. CDR3 sequence: CASRGLAYQETQYF. The CDR3 DNA reads as TGTGCCAGCAGGGGACTAGCTTACCAAGAGACCCAGTACTTC.

This rearrangement joins TRBV6-1 to TRBJ1-2; the D gene is possibly TRBD1 (5 bases). Deletions cut 2 bases from V and 8 bases from J, with 18 bases between. Germline CDR1 and CDR2: MNHNS and SASEGT. CDR3 length: 15 amino acids. The CDR3: CASSELARDPGGYTF. CDR3 nucleotide sequence: TGTGCCAGCAGTGAACTGGCCCGGGACCCGGGAGGCTACACCTTC.

The J gene is TRBJ2-5, the V gene TRBV19, with 11 bases aligning to TRBD1. The CDR3 consists of 14 residues. Germline-derived CDR1 and CDR2 are LNHDA and SQIVND (reference sequence). Unmatched junction bases numbered 1, after V lost 3 bases and J lost 4 bases. DNA of the CDR3: TGTGCCAGTAGTATCGGACAGGGGGCAGAGACCCAGTACTTC. Translated: CASSIGQGAETQYF. The full variable domain, in which reference TRBV19 and TRBJ2-5 provide the parts outside the CDR3, is DGGITQSPKYLFRKEGQNVTLSCEQNLNHDAMYWYRQDPGQGLRLIYYSQIVNDFQKGDIAEGYSVSREKKESFPLTVTSAQKNPTAFYLCASSIGQGAETQYFGPGTRLLVL.

This chain uses TRBV20-1 with TRBJ1-3, with D hard to call. Trimming pared 0 bases from V and 2 bases from J, leaving 5 bases between. The CDR3 totals 13 residues. Germline V gene lookup returns CDR1 DFQATT and CDR2 SNEGSKA (reference sequence). As DNA, the CDR3 is TGCAGTGCTAGAGAAACAACTGGAAACACCATATATTTT. Amino acid sequence: CSARETTGNTIYF.

This rearrangement joins TRBV20-1 to TRBJ2-7, with TRBD1 identical over 7 bases. V lost 5 bases, J lost 4 bases, and 8 bases stayed unmatched. The CDR3 contains 13 residues. Germline CDR1 and CDR2: DFQATT and SNEGSKA (reference sequence). In nucleotides, the CDR3 is TGCAGTGCTGGACCCTGGGACAGTTACGAGCAGTACGTC. The encoded protein is CSAGPWDSYEQYV.